This entry features one T cell receptor (beta chain) sequence. The antigen is unknown. The data derive from a study of memory CD4+ T cells and cytomegalovirus serostatus. CDR1 is SEHNR, CDR2 FQNEAQ, per germline (reference sequence). CDR3 length equals 14 residues. Generated by immunoSEQ multiplex PCR, the TCRdb table keeps only in-frame clones and is missing some. This sample has under 75,000 clones; over 70% occur once, and the top ten carry around 0.58%. General study findings and limits: Each of some 67 CMV-associated TCRbeta sequences occurred in one to five individuals.

The sort gate was single viable CD3+CD4+CD8-CD45RO+ cells for memory CD4+ T cells. Donors' CMV status reflects serum IgG against pp150, pp28, p38, p52. Input material: memory CD4+ T cells from blood. The V call is TRBV7-9, the J call TRBJ1-1, with D tentatively TRBD1 (6 bases). This clonotype was sampled from an adult in good health and CMV-seronegative. Some clones in this sample may be carry-over from other donors' samples. CDR3 DNA: TGTGCATCGGGAGAGGGGGTAGTAGGCACTGAAGCTTTCTTT. Residues: CASGEGVVGTEAFF.